Sequencing of this T cell receptor (beta chain) was carried out in a study of T cell responses to AZD1222 COVID-19 vaccine. This table comes from immunoSEQ multiplex PCR, and its TCRdb copy is limited to in-frame clones, with some not included. The profile shows 95,000 to 150,000 clones, 75% to 90% of them singletons. In regard to this clone: Its antigen is currently unknown.

Regarding the study as a whole: Regions left unmutated in variants are reportedly the target of nearly half of spike-specific TCRs. The CD4 TCRs associated with vaccination extended across spike and predominated at 160-218 and 743-854.

Material: peripheral blood, obtained on day 0 of AZD1222 vaccination. This receptor was obtained from an adult in good health.

The CDR3 DNA reads TGTGCCAGCAGCCCCGGCGTTACCCTCCGGACTACCCAGCATTTT. Amino acid sequence: CASSPGVTLRTTQHF. J is TRBJ1-5 and V is TRBV6-5; D is undetermined. V lost 6 bases to trimming and J lost 11 bases, with 23 bases between them. The germline V gene encodes CDR1 MNHEY and CDR2 SVGAGI. The CDR3 covers 15 residues.